The 21 T cell receptor beta chains below all came from one sample that was sequenced in a study of radiation and T cells in renal cell carcinoma. Stated time point: baseline pretreatment blood. Treatment here: 15 Gy SBRT to primary tumor, nephrectomy 4 weeks later. The table came from immunoSEQ multiplex PCR; TCRdb's copy has only in-frame clones and leaves some out. The data contain over 85,000 clones, 82% of them singletons. The sequencing here drew on blood, taken from a patient whose treatment included radiotherapy and nephrectomy. The receptors here all came from a man aged 60 to 75 with renal cell carcinoma.

The chain has TRBV4-1 and TRBJ2-3; D call uncertain. V gave up 4 bases and J gave up 0 bases, with 8 bases separating them. This CDR3 contains 14 residues. Germline V lookup: CDR1 MGHRA, CDR2 YSYEKL. The CDR3 reads CASSPAASTDTQYF. Here the CDR3 DNA reads TGCGCCAGCAGCCCGGCGGCCAGCACAGATACGCAGTATTTT.

The table lists this clone with a few counts. This chain uses TRBV30 with TRBJ1-6, with TRBD1 as a possible D gene (6 bases). Germline V lookup: CDR1 GTSNPN, CDR2 SVGIG (reference sequence). The CDR3 runs to 14 residues. V was shortened by 0 bases and J by 9 bases, with 12 bases between the two germline ends. CDR3 region: CAWSVTGTLSPLHF. As DNA, the CDR3 is TGTGCCTGGAGTGTAACAGGGACCCTTTCACCCCTCCACTTT.

CDR3 region: CASSGGANTEAFF. The CDR3 nucleotides are TGTGCCAGCAGTGGGGGCGCGAACACTGAAGCTTTCTTT. The V gene is TRBV6-5, the J gene TRBJ1-1; tentative D call: TRBD1 (6 bases). V shed 5 bases and J shed 1 base, with 8 bases lying between them. The CDR3 is 13 amino acids. Germline V gene lookup returns CDR1 MNHEY and CDR2 SVGAGI.

The CDR3 sequence: CASKGEREGSYNEQFF. As DNA, the CDR3 is TGTGCCAGCAAAGGCGAGCGGGAGGGTTCCTACAATGAGCAGTTCTTC. The chain has TRBV28 and TRBJ2-1; 10 nucleotides align to TRBD2. Germline CDR1 MDHEN, CDR2 SYDVKM. V gave up 7 bases and J gave up 1 base; unmatched junction bases: 7. The CDR3 totals 16 residues.

J is TRBJ1-1 and V is TRBV28, with D tentatively TRBD1 (6 bases). The length of the CDR3 is 14 residues. V lost 7 bases and J lost 4, with 16 bases in between. Per the germline V gene, CDR1 is MDHEN and CDR2 is SYDVKM. DNA for the CDR3: TGTGCCAGCATCTGGGGGGGGCTTCGCACTGAAGCTTTCTTT. The encoded protein is CASIWGGLRTEAFF.

The V and J genes are TRBV28 and TRBJ1-5; D ambiguous. CDR3 length: 15 residues. The germline V and J ends were trimmed by 5 bases and 1 base, with 12 bases remaining between them. Germline V gene sequence: CDR1 MDHEN, CDR2 SYDVKM. The CDR3 loop reads CASSRSAASNQPQHF. CDR3 in DNA: TGTGCCAGCAGTCGATCCGCCGCAAGCAATCAGCCCCAGCATTTT.

The chain combines TRBV2 with TRBJ1-2, with D possibly being TRBD1 (5 bases). With 8 bases removed from V and 2 bases from J, the gap between germline ends came to 15 bases. The CDR3 loop spans 14 amino acids. Germline loops: CDR1 SNHLY, CDR2 FYNNEI. The CDR3 spells CASVWDGLNYGYTF. DNA for the CDR3: TGTGCCAGCGTCTGGGACGGCCTCAACTATGGCTACACCTTC.

This clone was observed a handful of times. The rearrangement joins TRBV9 to TRBJ1-1, with 8 bases aligning to TRBD1. With 0 bases clipped from V and 4 bases from J, the junction kept 2 bases outside the gene matches. The germline CDR1 and CDR2 sequences are SGDLS and YYNGEE. This CDR3 spans 14 amino acids. The CDR3 is CASSVGQGSTEAFF. Written as DNA, the CDR3 is TGTGCCAGCAGCGTAGGACAGGGGAGCACTGAAGCTTTCTTT.

This clone came up once. V gene TRBV6-6 combines with J gene TRBJ2-7, with 8 bases matching TRBD1. The J segment lost 5 bases and the V segment lost 0 bases, leaving 6 bases of the junction unmatched. The germline CDR1 and CDR2 sequences are MNHNY and SVGAGI (reference sequence). The CDR3 totals 15 residues. The CDR3 sequence: CASSYSIDRGNEQYF. CDR3 coding DNA: TGTGCCAGCAGTTACTCGATTGACAGGGGAAACGAGCAGTACTTC.

The gene calls are TRBV6-5 and TRBJ2-1, with D maybe TRBD2 (6 bases). The CDR3 totals 14 residues. Per the germline V gene, CDR1 is MNHEY and CDR2 is SVGAGI. Trimming removed 7 bases at V and 3 bases at J, with 13 bases between. The CDR3 protein is CASKGLPDYNEQFF. The CDR3 region has the DNA TGTGCCAGCAAAGGACTACCCGACTACAATGAGCAGTTCTTC.

The chain uses TRBV7-2 and TRBJ2-7, with unresolved D. In germline, CDR1 is SGHTA, CDR2 FQGNSA. Trimming removed 1 base at V and 3 bases at J, with 10 bases between. This CDR3 is built from 14 residues. Here the CDR3 DNA reads TGTGCCAGCAGCTTAGAACACCTCGACTACGAGCAGTACTTC. It translates to CASSLEHLDYEQYF.

The sample holds one count of this clone. The chain combines TRBV27 with TRBJ2-1; 7 bases match TRBD2. Germline loops: CDR1 MNHEY, CDR2 SMNVEV (reference sequence). V lost 5 bases, J lost 6 bases, and 16 bases stayed unmatched. CDR3 length: 17 amino acids. This chain's CDR3 is CASSPYPVEAGSNEQFF. CDR3 coding DNA: TGTGCCAGCAGTCCGTACCCTGTAGAAGCGGGGTCCAATGAGCAGTTCTTC.

In this sample, this clone turned up once. The chain recombines TRBV28 with TRBJ1-1, with a weak D call TRBD1 (5 bases). The CDR3 is 14 amino acids. The V end was cut by 2 bases, the J end by 1 base, with 8 bases between. Germline V gene sequence: CDR1 MDHEN, CDR2 SYDVKM. The CDR3 DNA reads as TGTGCCAGCAGTTTACCCACAGGGAACACTGAAGCTTTCTTT. This codes for CASSLPTGNTEAFF.

This chain joins TRBV2 and TRBJ2-3; 9 nucleotides line up with TRBD2. Per germline, CDR1 SNHLY and CDR2 FYNNEI. V was pared by 7 bases and J by 7 bases, with 6 bases of the junction left unmatched. This CDR3 spans 13 amino acids. This chain's CDR3 is CASNLAGRNTQYF. CDR3 in DNA: TGTGCCAGCAACCTAGCGGGAAGGAATACGCAGTATTTT.

In DNA, the CDR3 is TGCGCCAGCGGCCTGGACGGTGGGTTGCCCCAGCATTTT. Amino acid sequence: CASGLDGGLPQHF. The chain links TRBV5-1 to TRBJ1-5; D uncertain. The V end was cut by 7 bases, the J end by 9 bases, with 17 bases between. Per the germline V gene, CDR1 is SGHRS and CDR2 is YFSETQ. The CDR3 totals 13 residues.

The sample holds one count of this clone. This chain joins TRBV2 and TRBJ2-3; no clear D gene. This CDR3 has 15 residues. CDR1 is SNHLY and CDR2 is FYNNEI in the germline V gene. Trimming pared 2 bases from V and 2 bases from J, leaving 11 bases between. This CDR3 is CASSETWLITDTQYF. The CDR3 DNA follows: TGTGCCAGCAGTGAAACGTGGCTGATCACAGATACGCAGTATTTT.

This clone was seen more than once but under ten times. The rearrangement links TRBV7-9 to TRBJ2-7; D not certain. CDR1 is SEHNR, CDR2 FQNEAQ, per germline (reference sequence). The germline V and J ends were trimmed by 5 bases and 5 bases, with 19 bases remaining between them. This CDR3 is 15 amino acids long. The CDR3 here is CASSPPRRFGDEQYF. The DNA for the CDR3 is TGTGCCAGCAGCCCCCCTAGGAGATTTGGTGACGAGCAGTACTTC.

This sequence joins TRBV19 and TRBJ1-2; 9 positions match TRBD1. Germline V gene sequence: CDR1 LNHDA, CDR2 SQIVND (reference sequence). CDR3 size: 12 residues. After removal of 7 bases from V and 7 bases from J, the junction contained 4 bases not matched to a gene. Written as DNA, the CDR3 is TGTGCCAGTAAACAGGGGGCAGGTGGCTACACCTTC. Amino acid sequence: CASKQGAGGYTF.

The CDR3 loop is CASSKALSSATYSYEQYF. The CDR3 DNA reads TGTGCCAGCAGCAAAGCGCTTTCCTCCGCGACTTATTCCTACGAGCAGTACTTC. This rearrangement joins TRBV21-1 to TRBJ2-7; TRBD2 reflects the table's D call only, with no check against the DNA. TRBV21-1 is classified as a pseudogene. The CDR3 has 18 amino acids.

This clone has just a few counts. The chain carries TRBV2 and TRBJ2-5; no reliable D call. The CDR3 spans 11 residues. V was trimmed by 4 bases and J by 1 base, leaving 1 base between them. Germline assignment: CDR1 SNHLY and CDR2 FYNNEI. CDR3: CASSGQETQYF. The CDR3 region has the DNA TGTGCCAGCAGTGGCCAAGAGACCCAGTACTTC.

This rearrangement joins TRBV7-9 to TRBJ2-3, with 10 bases lining up with TRBD2. CDR1 SEHNR and CDR2 FQNEAQ come from the germline V gene (reference sequence). The CDR3 spans 18 residues. Unmatched junction bases numbered 16, after V lost 5 bases and J lost 5 bases. CDR3 in DNA: TGTGCCAGCAGCCCCGCCCCCTATAGCGGGAGGAGGAGAGATACGCAGTATTTT. This encodes CASSPAPYSGRRRDTQYF.